A selection of T cell receptor beta chains follows, all from one sample in a study of T cell changes during pregnancy in multiple sclerosis. The protocol was immunoSEQ multiplex PCR, while the TCRdb copy is restricted to in-frame clones and leaves out a portion. The sample gives some 60,000 clones, roughly 93% of which show up once; approximately 1.3% is in the top ten. Source: peripheral blood, taken in the second trimester of pregnancy. The receptors derive from a female donor with multiple sclerosis, enrolled in a pregnancy study. Each CDR3 is given with its conserved first and last residue. The order of the fields is clone size, D gene, V gene, J gene, CDR3 protein, CDR3 DNA. The D gene is left open where the match is weak. Size tells how often a clone was seen (once, few, many) or the class of an expanded clone, and some rows leave it out.

>-|-|TRBV5-1|TRBJ1-6
CASSFAWPGNSSPLHF
TGCGCCAGCAGCTTCGCGTGGCCGGGGAATAGTTCACCCCTCCACTTT
>-|TRBD1|TRBV10-3|TRBJ1-2
CAISESAGQEGYTF
TGTGCCATCAGTGAGTCGGCTGGACAGGAAGGCTACACCTTC
>-|TRBD1|TRBV5-4|TRBJ1-1
CASSSPGTANTEAFF
TGTGCCAGCAGCTCTCCCGGGACAGCGAACACTGAAGCTTTCTTT
>-|-|TRBV30|TRBJ1-6
CAWSTGYNSPLHF
TGTGCCTGGAGTACAGGGTATAATTCACCCCTCCACTTT
>-|TRBD1|TRBV15|TRBJ2-7
CATSRGGTGVHEQYF
TGTGCCACCAGCAGAGGCGGGACAGGGGTTCACGAGCAGTACTTC
>-|TRBD2|TRBV15|TRBJ2-1
CATSREYGAGVGNEQFF
TGTGCCACCAGCAGAGAGTATGGAGCGGGGGTGGGGAATGAGCAGTTCTTC
>-|TRBD2|TRBV30|TRBJ2-7
CAWRRLRGVGYEQYF
TGTGCCTGGAGGCGCCTTCGGGGGGTGGGGTACGAGCAGTACTTC
>-|-|TRBV30|TRBJ2-6
CACSSTGYSGANVLTF
TGTGCCTGTTCTTCCACAGGCTACTCTGGGGCCAACGTCCTGACTTTC
>-|-|TRBV7-2|TRBJ2-7
CASSLEGGLVYEQYF
TGTGCCAGCAGCTTAGAGGGGGGGCTTGTTTACGAGCAGTACTTC
>few|TRBD1|TRBV5-1|TRBJ2-1
CASSQEIRGGQSFF
TGCGCCAGCAGCCAAGAGATCAGAGGGGGCCAGTCGTTCTTC
>-|-|TRBV4-3|TRBJ2-1
CASSPYASGGLINEQFF
TGCGCCAGCAGCCCCTACGCGTCGGGGGGCTTAATCAATGAGCAGTTCTTC
>-|-|TRBV6-1|TRBJ1-1
CASSPIQGSTEAFF
TGTGCCAGCAGCCCGATACAGGGATCCACTGAAGCTTTCTTT
>-|-|TRBV18|TRBJ1-1
CASSPDSRNTEAFF
TGTGCCAGCTCACCAGACAGTCGCAACACTGAAGCTTTCTTT
>-|TRBD2|TRBV7-3|TRBJ2-1
CASSPSERGGSYNEQFF
TGTGCCAGCAGCCCCTCAGAGCGGGGGGGGTCCTACAATGAGCAGTTCTTC
>-|-|TRBV7-8|TRBJ1-1
CASSRGKNTEAFF
TGTGCCAGCAGCCGGGGTAAGAACACTGAAGCTTTCTTT
>-|-|TRBV4-1|TRBJ2-1
CASSPGGRGPVYNEQFF
TGCGCCAGCAGCCCGGGTGGGCGGGGGCCTGTCTACAATGAGCAGTTCTTC
>-|-|TRBV27|TRBJ1-1
CASSLIQVPNTEAFF
TGTGCCAGCAGTCTTATACAGGTCCCGAACACTGAAGCTTTCTTT
>few|-|TRBV9|TRBJ1-1
CASSVITGNTEAFF
TGTGCCAGCAGCGTTATAACAGGGAACACTGAAGCTTTCTTT
>-|TRBD1|TRBV28|TRBJ2-7
CASSLPRTGRLKQYF
TGTGCCAGCAGTTTGCCCAGGACAGGGAGGTTGAAGCAGTACTTC
>-|-|TRBV18|TRBJ1-1
CASSSLTVSSEAFF
TGTGCCAGCTCATCCTTGACAGTAAGCTCTGAAGCTTTCTTT
>-|-|TRBV20-1|TRBJ2-1
CSGGHYNEQFF
TGCAGTGGAGGGCATTACAATGAGCAGTTCTTC
>-|TRBD2|TRBV9|TRBJ2-1
CASSPTGRGGRFEQFF
TGTGCCAGCAGCCCAACGGGGCGGGGGGGCCGGTTTGAGCAGTTCTTC
>few|-|TRBV7-9|TRBJ1-4
CASSLGQYNEKLFF
TGTGCCAGCAGCTTAGGACAGTATAATGAAAAACTGTTTTTT
>-|TRBD1|TRBV29-1|TRBJ1-1
CSVGTGLNTEAFF
TGCAGCGTTGGGACAGGGTTGAACACTGAAGCTTTCTTT
>few|TRBD1|TRBV7-2|TRBJ1-2
CASSLVGTGDNYGYTF
TGTGCCAGCAGCTTAGTAGGGACAGGGGATAACTATGGCTACACCTTC
>-|TRBD2|TRBV11-2|TRBJ2-7
CATSGALAVTYEQYF
TGTGCCACCTCGGGGGCACTAGCGGTAACCTACGAGCAGTACTTC
>-|-|TRBV6-6|TRBJ1-3
CASNSGNTIYF
TGTGCCAGCAACTCAGGGAACACCATATATTTT
>-|TRBD1|TRBV18|TRBJ1-3
CASSYRGTGNTIYF
TGTGCCAGCTCATACAGGGGGACTGGAAACACCATATATTTT